This T cell receptor (beta chain) is from a study of T cells after yellow fever vaccination. The study, taken as a whole, reports: FACS-sorted repertoires might harbor abundant contaminating clonotypes from the bulk population.

This clonotype has more than one count but fewer than ten. Its antigen is not identified. Germline loops: CDR1 MGHRA, CDR2 YSYEKL. This CDR3 region has 15 residues. With 0 bases removed from V and 7 bases from J, the gap between germline ends came to 14 bases. Template switching with 5'RACE generated the TCR cDNA and added a universal primer site and UMIs. A single record per CDR3 protein comes from TCRdb applying MiXCR to the 5' RACE reads. The sample has 300,000 to 400,000 distinct CDR3 sequences; approximately 9% are singletons. The V and J genes are TRBV4-1 and TRBJ2-3; D possibly corresponds to TRBD2 (7 bases). The clonotype originates from a man between 18 and 35 years old who received the YFV17D yellow fever vaccine. Sequencing was performed on PBMCs, taken on the day of the first yellow fever vaccination. The CDR3 loop reads CASSQEEGGLNTQYF. The DNA for the CDR3 is TGCGCCAGCAGCCAAGAGGAGGGGGGGCTAAATACGCAGTATTTT.